What follows is one T cell receptor (beta chain) and its context. What antigen it recognizes has not been identified. No quality values exist for individual bases; no much larger clone is one base distant. This record comes from a study of T cell responses to AZD1222 COVID-19 vaccine (dated by TCRdb to the early 2020s). Regarding the study in general: AZD1222 recipients with second doses at about 4 weeks or about 12 weeks were pooled, because spike-specific TCR depth and breadth did not differ between schedules. A total of 230 to 250 trial participants underwent TCR sequencing, of whom 207 received two doses of AZD1222 and about 25 received two doses of the MenACWY control vaccine. Trial participants were enrolled by age into subgroups of 18-55, 56-69 and 70-plus years, and roughly 150, 30 and 60 TCR-sequenced participants, respectively, were included in these subgroups.

Reading the label with the study, this specimen's time point is: baseline before first vaccination. Vaccinee samples came from UK trials COV001 and COV002, including a single-blind randomized controlled phase 2/3 trial of AZD1222 (ChAdOx1 nCoV-19) in healthy adults. For TCRbeta chain sequencing, PBMC samples were collected from trial participants at day 0 and at day 28 after the second dose. Here is what the overall study found, with its caveats: Because no day 14 peak-response samples were available, repertoires were characterized only after the peak T cell response. CD4 TCRs associated with the vaccine covered the entire spike protein, and the dominant responses were in regions 160-218 and 743-854. Conclusions about previously exposed vaccinees were limited because only a handful of AZD1222 recipients were SARS-CoV-2 seropositive at baseline. In the small 56-69-year group, the increase in depth fell short of significance, most likely because of low power. Nearly half of unique spike-specific TCRs reportedly recognized epitopes outside regions mutated in the B.1.351 and B.1.1.7 variants. After two AZD1222 doses, spike-specific TCR breadth and depth were significantly higher than at day 0 and than in MenACWY recipients. Most participants were white British and females outnumbered males, and the authors suggested that clonal diversity may have been underestimated.

Trimmed from V: 5 bases; trimmed from J: 4 bases; junction bases lacking a gene match: 7. The CDR3 goes from the cysteine to the phenylalanine over 15 residues. CDR3 DNA only is kept here, 45 bases in frame from base 1. CDR1 and CDR2 (SGHVS, FQNEAQ) derive from the germline V gene. The CDR3 regions of human TCRbeta chains were subjected to immunosequencing. As for the authors' bioinformatics: Repertoire TCRs were matched against a reference library of SARS-CoV-2-specific TCRs generated with the MIRA antigen-specificity platform. Breadth meant the fraction of unique TCRs that were SARS-CoV-2-associated, whereas depth meant the fraction of total T cells that were SARS-CoV-2-associated. Using the MIRA data, each spike-specific TCR was mapped to the spike region that the TCR reacts to and placed in a CD4 or CD8 class. Log10-transformed breadth and depth values were compared by one-way ANOVA with Sidak's multiple comparisons tests. Not all clones reach the TCRdb copy of this immuneACCESS table, which keeps in-frame sequences only. Checked studies attribute under half of the gap to unresolved V genes and leave the rest unexplained. D and trimming come from the DNA, and the V and J calls and clone size come from that table. The sample contains about 100,000 clones, 86% of them found a single time. About 1.4% of the sample is in the top ten clones.

The specimen comprised peripheral blood, sampled on day 0 of AZD1222 vaccination. The receptor was derived from an adult in good health. The chain links TRBV7-8 with TRBJ1-5, and 8 junction bases match TRBD1. The CDR3 protein: CASSTGGGTNQPQHF. Here is the DNA: TGTGCCAGCAGCACAGGGGGGGGGACGAATCAGCCCCAGCATTTT.